Below are 6 T cell receptor beta chains sequenced from a single sample in a study of blood T cell repertoires in COVID-19. Only in-frame clones appear in the TCRdb table, and some are missing; sequencing was by immunoSEQ multiplex PCR. The data contain 70,000 to 95,000 clones, around 88% of them singletons. Sequencing input: peripheral blood. These receptors all come from a human donor in a cohort sampled during active COVID-19.

V is TRBV4-3 and J is TRBJ1-5; the D gene is possibly TRBD1 (6 bases). Germline V gene lookup returns CDR1 LGHNA and CDR2 YSLEER. V lost 3 bases, J lost 0 bases, and 9 bases lay in between. The CDR3 contains 15 residues. The CDR3: CASSQDSNSNQPQHF. CDR3 coding DNA: TGCGCCAGCAGCCAGGACAGTAATAGCAATCAGCCCCAGCATTTT.

The J gene is TRBJ2-1, the V gene TRBV19; D not resolved. Trimming left V 3 bases short and J 0 bases short, with 6 bases between. This CDR3 region has 14 residues. CDR1 and CDR2 from the germline V gene are LNHDA and SQIVND (reference sequence). CDR3 in DNA: TGTGCCAGTAGTATTGGCCTCTCCTACAATGAGCAGTTCTTC. It yields the protein CASSIGLSYNEQFF.

J is TRBJ2-1 and V is TRBV30; 12 bases fit TRBD2. Trimming cost V 0 bases and J 9 bases; bases outside gene matches: 3. In germline, CDR1 is GTSNPN, CDR2 SVGIG (reference sequence). The length of the CDR3 is 14 residues. The CDR3 DNA reads TGTGCCTGGAGTGTAGAACTAGCGGGGGGTGAGCAGTTCTTC. Translating it yields CAWSVELAGGEQFF.

Details on this clone: Other nucleotide sequences from this sample produce the same CDR3. This rearrangement joins TRBV9 to TRBJ2-1, with a possible D match to TRBD2 (5 bases). Per the germline V gene, CDR1 is SGDLS and CDR2 is YYNGEE. This CDR3 has 15 residues. Trimming took 3 bases from V and 0 from J, leaving 10 bases between them. The CDR3 loop reads CASSASGISYNEQFF. As DNA, the CDR3 is TGTGCCAGCAGCGCAAGCGGTATCTCCTACAATGAGCAGTTCTTC.

J is TRBJ2-7 and V is TRBV3-1 (or the pseudogene TRBV3-2); D gene unclear. Deletions cut 4 bases from V and 3 bases from J, with 13 bases between. Per the germline V gene, CDR1 is LGHDT and CDR2 is YNNKEL (reference sequence). CDR3 length equals 14 residues. CDR3 protein: CASSLTSQIYEQYF. DNA for the CDR3: TGTGCCAGCAGCCTTACCAGTCAAATCTACGAGCAGTACTTC.

In this sample, this clone turned up once. The rearrangement joins TRBV18 to TRBJ1-2; the match to TRBD1 covers 7 bases. Losses at the gene ends were 3 bases for V and 4 bases for J; bases not matched to a gene: 8. The germline V gene encodes CDR1 KGHSH and CDR2 LQKENI. This CDR3 has 15 amino acids. Here the CDR3 DNA reads TGTGCCAGCTCACCCTTAGGGACAGACACCTATGGCTACACCTTC. Translated, it gives CASSPLGTDTYGYTF. Combining the CDR3 with reference TRBV18 and TRBJ1-2 gives the whole variable domain NAGVMQNPRHLVRRRGQEARLRCSPMKGHSHVYWYRQLPEEGLKFMVYLQKENIIDESGMPKERFSAEFPKEGPSILRIQQVVRGDSAAYFCASSPLGTDTYGYTFGSGTRLTVV.